The 32 T cell receptor beta chains given below trace back to one sample, sequenced in a study of T cell changes during pregnancy in multiple sclerosis. Assay: immunoSEQ multiplex PCR; the TCRdb copy retains only in-frame clones and omits some. The data show more than 55,000 clones, more than 85% seen once. The sequences come from peripheral blood, collected in the first trimester of pregnancy. The receptors stem from a female donor in good health, enrolled as a control in a pregnancy study.

The chain combines TRBV19 with TRBJ2-2; 7 nucleotides line up with TRBD1. CDR1 LNHDA and CDR2 SQIVND come from the germline V gene (reference sequence). CDR3 length equals 13 residues. With V trimmed by 11 bases and J by 3 bases, 6 bases remained unmatched. CDR3 in DNA: TGTGCCTCAGACAGGGCCGACACCGGGGAGCTGTTTTTT. Its translation: CASDRADTGELFF.

The chain employs TRBV5-1 and TRBJ2-1; TRBD2 matches 11 bases. The CDR3 has 16 residues. Per germline, CDR1 SGHRS and CDR2 YFSETQ. After removal of 2 bases from V and 5 bases from J, the junction contained 6 bases not matched to a gene. The CDR3 nucleotides read TGCGCCAGCAGCTTTACCGGGACTAGCGGACACAATGAGCAGTTCTTC. Translating gives CASSFTGTSGHNEQFF.

The chain carries TRBV27 and TRBJ2-1, with D hard to call. The germline gives CDR1 MNHEY, CDR2 SMNVEV (reference sequence). The CDR3 loop spans 17 amino acids. V lost 5 bases, J lost 4 bases, and 21 bases lay in between. The CDR3 DNA reads as TGTGCCAGCAGTCCTCCTTCTATCGGTACCAAATACAATGAGCAGTTCTTC. Its protein is CASSPPSIGTKYNEQFF.

The CDR3 nucleotides read TGTGCCAGCAGCTTGGAGGGGGTGGAGACCCAGTACTTC. This codes for CASSLEGVETQYF. The V and J genes are TRBV5-6 and TRBJ2-5; D is perhaps TRBD1 (6 bases). The CDR3 runs 13 residues. V was trimmed by 0 bases and J by 5 bases, leaving 8 bases between them. The germline V gene has CDR1 SGHDT and CDR2 YYEEEE.

The V and J genes are TRBV10-3 and TRBJ2-5; 14 bases agree with TRBD2. CDR3 size: 15 residues. Trimming took 6 bases from V and 4 from J; bases not matched to a gene: 4. In germline, CDR1 is ENHRY, CDR2 SYGVKD. CDR3 residues: CAISPGLAGVETQYF. The CDR3 DNA reads TGTGCCATCAGCCCGGGACTAGCGGGAGTAGAGACCCAGTACTTC.

The rearrangement links TRBV19 to TRBJ1-2, with D unresolved. CDR1 is LNHDA and CDR2 is SQIVND in the germline V gene (reference sequence). V was trimmed by 3 bases and J by 3 bases, leaving 11 bases between them. The length of the CDR3 is 14 residues. The CDR3 protein is CASSIRGIHYGYTF. CDR3 DNA sequence: TGTGCCAGTAGTATCCGGGGTATCCACTATGGCTACACCTTC.

The V call is TRBV7-9, the J call TRBJ2-5; TRBD2 agrees at 16 bases. CDR1 and CDR2 (germline): SEHNR, FQNEAQ (reference sequence). The CDR3 spans 15 residues. Trimming removed 10 bases from V and 5 bases from J; junction bases left unmatched: 7. The CDR3 DNA reads as TGTGCCACAAACCCGGGACTAGCGGGAGGGGAGACCCAGTACTTC. It is translated as CATNPGLAGGETQYF.

The genes are TRBV6-1 and TRBJ1-1; no firm D call. The CDR3 runs to 13 residues. V was shortened by 7 bases and J by 1 base, with 10 bases between the two germline ends. CDR1 and CDR2 from the germline V gene are MNHNS and SASEGT. The CDR3 loop reads CASNRGANTEAFF. CDR3 DNA: TGTGCCAGCAACCGGGGAGCGAACACTGAAGCTTTCTTT.

V is TRBV28 and J is TRBJ2-7; 13 bases align to TRBD2. V was pared by 7 bases and J by 4 bases, with 7 bases of the junction left unmatched. The CDR3 extends over 15 amino acids. Germline V gene lookup returns CDR1 MDHEN and CDR2 SYDVKM. CDR3 bases: TGTGCCAGCATAAGGACTAGCGGGAGTGGGTACGAGCAGTACTTC. Translated: CASIRTSGSGYEQYF.

The gene calls are TRBV28 and TRBJ1-5; D might be TRBD1 (6 bases). The CDR3 extends over 16 amino acids. Per germline, CDR1 MDHEN and CDR2 SYDVKM. The V end was cut by 6 bases, the J end by 0 bases, with 15 bases between. CDR3 DNA sequence: TGTGCCAGCAGCCTCGGGTGGGACATTAGCAATCAGCCCCAGCATTTT. It specifies CASSLGWDISNQPQHF.

CDR3 coding DNA: TGTGCCAGCAGCTCCCCCGGGGGACTAGCGGGAGGCAACGAGCAGTACTTC. Encoded protein: CASSSPGGLAGGNEQYF. This sequence joins TRBV5-6 and TRBJ2-7, with 15 bases matching TRBD2. V lost 3 bases and J lost 5; bases outside the gene matches: 9. Germline V CDR1 and CDR2: SGHDT, YYEEEE. The CDR3 has 17 residues.

The V gene is TRBV5-1, the J gene TRBJ1-1; 9 bases agree with TRBD1. Germline CDR1 is SGHRS and CDR2 is YFSETQ. The CDR3 has 15 amino acids. V lost 0 bases to trimming and J lost 11 bases; unmatched junction nucleotides: 11. The CDR3 DNA follows: TGCGCCAGCAGCTTGGAGGTGGGTGGGACAGGGAACGCTTTCTTT. This translates into CASSLEVGGTGNAFF.

The chain is built from TRBV27 and TRBJ2-4; 9 bases map to TRBD2. Germline trimming cut 6 bases from V and 6 bases from J; bases unmatched to any gene: 6. The CDR3 totals 14 residues. The germline V gene encodes CDR1 MNHEY and CDR2 SMNVEV (reference sequence). The CDR3 loop reads CASRTHSGRNIQYF. The CDR3 nucleotides are TGTGCCAGCAGAACACATAGCGGGAGAAACATTCAGTACTTC.

The V and J genes are TRBV28 and TRBJ2-1; possibly TRBD2 for D (6 bases). The CDR3 is made up of 16 amino acids. With 5 bases removed from V and 1 base from J, the gap between germline ends came to 15 bases. Germline lookup yields CDR1 MDHEN and CDR2 SYDVKM. The CDR3 is CASSRPHGGSYNEQFF. CDR3 in DNA: TGTGCCAGCAGTCGTCCCCACGGGGGTTCCTACAATGAGCAGTTCTTC. Full variable domain (outside the CDR3, taken from reference TRBV28 and TRBJ2-1): DVKVTQSSRYLVKRTGEKVFLECVQDMDHENMFWYRQDPGLGLRLIYFSYDVKMKEKGDIPEGYSVSREKKERFSLILESASTNQTSMYLCASSRPHGGSYNEQFFGPGTRLTVL.

This chain connects TRBV6-7 to TRBJ2-1; D call uncertain. TRBV6-7 is an open reading frame whose function is uncertain. The CDR3 covers 14 residues. Trimming left V 3 bases short and J 6 bases short, with 12 bases between. The CDR3 loop reads CASSYQRGPNEQFF. In nucleotides, the CDR3 is TGTGCCAGCAGTTATCAGAGAGGTCCCAATGAGCAGTTCTTC.

The chain carries TRBV7-2 and TRBJ1-2, with D hard to call. The CDR3 is made up of 14 amino acids. The V gene's germline CDR1 is SGHTA and CDR2 FQGNSA. With 3 bases removed from V and 2 bases from J, the gap between germline ends came to 10 bases. As DNA, the CDR3 is TGTGCCAGCAGCTTGTCGGTAGCGAACTATGGCTACACCTTC. Translating gives CASSLSVANYGYTF.

The chain recombines TRBV2 with TRBJ2-7, with TRBD2 matching over 11 bases. The CDR3 loop spans 16 amino acids. Per germline, CDR1 SNHLY and CDR2 FYNNEI. V was pared by 6 bases and J by 2 bases, with 9 bases of the junction left unmatched. Here the CDR3 DNA reads TGTGCCAGCAGCTCCGACCCGGGACTAGCGGCCTACGAGCAGTACTTC. Translating it yields CASSSDPGLAAYEQYF.

This clone has just one count. This chain uses TRBV5-6 with TRBJ2-3; D perhaps matches TRBD2 (5 bases). With 0 bases removed from V and 3 bases from J, the gap between germline ends came to 14 bases. Germline CDR1 reads SGHDT; CDR2 reads YYEEEE. CDR3 size: 16 residues. The CDR3 protein is CASSLEAEGETDTQYF. The CDR3 coding sequence is TGTGCCAGCAGCTTGGAGGCCGAGGGAGAGACAGATACGCAGTATTTT.

V usage is TRBV27 and J usage is TRBJ1-5; TRBD1 matches at 10 bases. The germline V gene encodes CDR1 MNHEY and CDR2 SMNVEV (reference sequence). The CDR3 extends over 15 amino acids. After removal of 5 bases from V and 2 bases from J, the junction contained 3 bases not matched to a gene. Here the CDR3 DNA reads TGTGCCAGCAGTGCCGGGACAGGGGGCAATCAGCCCCAGCATTTT. Translated: CASSAGTGGNQPQHF.

This clone was recorded only once. The J gene is TRBJ2-1, the V gene TRBV11-2, with TRBD2 identical over 8 bases. J was trimmed by 5 bases and V by 5 bases; bases with no gene match: 5. Germline assignment: CDR1 SGHAT and CDR2 FQNNGV. This CDR3 is 14 amino acids long. This chain's CDR3 is CASSGAGGHNEQFF. CDR3 nucleotide sequence: TGTGCCAGCAGCGGGGCGGGAGGCCACAATGAGCAGTTCTTC.

This chain joins TRBV25-1 and TRBJ2-5; the D gene is possibly TRBD1 (5 bases). Germline values: CDR1 MGHDK, CDR2 SYGVNS. The CDR3 length is 13 residues. Deletions cut 8 bases from V and 5 bases from J, with 15 bases between. CDR3 nucleotides: TGTGCCAGCCATACCAGGGTCGGGGAGACCCAGTACTTC. Translating gives CASHTRVGETQYF.

This clone has only one observation. V usage is TRBV9 and J usage is TRBJ2-1; TRBD2 matches at 9 bases. Per the germline V gene, CDR1 is SGDLS and CDR2 is YYNGEE. With 4 bases clipped from V and 3 bases from J, the junction kept 5 bases outside the gene matches. The CDR3 is 15 residues long. CDR3 bases: TGTGCCAGCAGCTCCAGCGGGAGGATCTACAATGAGCAGTTCTTC. Protein product: CASSSSGRIYNEQFF.

This clone was observed a single time. This chain joins TRBV2 and TRBJ2-5; weak D call: TRBD1 (6 bases). The CDR3 length is 13 residues. Germline V gene sequence: CDR1 SNHLY, CDR2 FYNNEI. V was trimmed by 5 bases and J by 2 bases, leaving 9 bases between them. The CDR3 reads CASSTDRQETQYF. The CDR3 bases are TGTGCCAGCAGTACCGACAGGCAAGAGACCCAGTACTTC.

The CDR3 sequence: CATLDTSYEQYF. The CDR3 nucleotides read TGTGCCACCCTTGACACCTCCTACGAGCAGTACTTC. The chain employs TRBV6-5 and TRBJ2-7, with D uncertain. The V and J ends lost 10 bases and 0 bases respectively, with 10 bases between them. The CDR3 is 12 residues long. The germline V gene has CDR1 MNHEY and CDR2 SVGAGI.

The rearrangement links TRBV27 to TRBJ2-7, with 7 bases that match TRBD1. V shed 8 bases and J 2 bases; nucleotides not matched to a gene: 18. This CDR3 has 17 amino acids. Germline V CDR1 and CDR2: MNHEY, SMNVEV (reference sequence). CDR3 region: CASGTEYGTQATYEQYF. Here the CDR3 DNA reads TGTGCCAGCGGGACAGAGTACGGGACACAGGCCACCTACGAGCAGTACTTC.

The CDR3 sequence is CASRAEGQGRETQYF. The CDR3, as DNA: TGTGCCAGCAGGGCGGAAGGACAGGGGCGGGAGACCCAGTACTTC. The V gene is TRBV2, the J gene TRBJ2-5, with 9 bases that match TRBD1. The J segment lost 5 bases and the V segment lost 6 bases, leaving 10 bases of the junction unmatched. From germline, CDR1 is SNHLY and CDR2 FYNNEI. The CDR3 runs 15 residues.

The gene calls are TRBV11-2 and TRBJ2-7; perhaps TRBD1 as D (6 bases). CDR3 size: 14 residues. Germline V CDR1 and CDR2: SGHAT, FQNNGV. V was pared by 7 bases and J by 2 bases, with 15 bases between. The CDR3 nucleotides read TGTGCCAGCACTAATAGGGGGTGGACCTACGAGCAGTACTTC. It specifies CASTNRGWTYEQYF.

This chain joins TRBV6-1 and TRBJ2-4, with 10 bases identical to TRBD2. CDR1 MNHNS and CDR2 SASEGT come from the germline V gene. The CDR3 sequence is 15 residues long. Unmatched junction bases numbered 9, after V lost 6 bases and J lost 7 bases. The CDR3 here is CASRLAGGVGNIQYF. CDR3 bases: TGTGCCAGCAGGTTAGCGGGAGGAGTCGGCAACATTCAGTACTTC.

This clone was seen more than once but under ten times. This chain joins TRBV7-9 and TRBJ1-4; D gene unclear. Between the trimmed V and J ends, which lost 4 bases and 8 bases, there was a span of 17 bases. The CDR3 is 15 amino acids. Germline loops: CDR1 SEHNR, CDR2 FQNEAQ (reference sequence). CDR3 loop: CASSYLEFAGEKLFF. Here the CDR3 DNA reads TGTGCCAGCAGCTATTTGGAATTTGCGGGAGAAAAACTGTTTTTT.

This chain links TRBV27 with TRBJ2-1, with TRBD1 matching over 10 bases. The CDR3 is made up of 16 amino acids. The germline V gene has CDR1 MNHEY and CDR2 SMNVEV (reference sequence). J gave up 6 bases and V 4 bases, and 9 bases lay outside the gene matches. In DNA form, the CDR3 reads TGTGCCAGCAGTTCCCGAGGACAGGGGGGGAGCAATGAGCAGTTCTTC. This gives the protein CASSSRGQGGSNEQFF.

The genes are TRBV27 and TRBJ2-3; TRBD2 agrees at 11 bases. The CDR3 sequence is 17 residues long. The germline gives CDR1 MNHEY, CDR2 SMNVEV (reference sequence). The V segment lost 3 bases and the J segment 0 bases; nucleotides outside the gene matches: 5. CDR3 residues: CASSFLAGGPSTDTQYF. The CDR3 bases are TGTGCCAGCAGTTTTCTAGCGGGAGGTCCTAGCACAGATACGCAGTATTTT.

The chain carries TRBV6-1 and TRBJ1-5; 8 bases fit TRBD1. V shed 5 bases and J 4 bases; nucleotides not matched to a gene: 7. Germline lookup yields CDR1 MNHNS and CDR2 SASEGT. This CDR3 spans 15 amino acids. The CDR3 region has the DNA TGTGCCAGCAGTCAAGGGACAGGCATTAATCAGCCCCAGCATTTT. It translates to CASSQGTGINQPQHF.